This T cell receptor (beta chain) was captured in a study of blood T cells in healthy people across ages. Combining a sample-barcoded 5' primer with a J-beta primer mix, a second PCR ran for about 7 to 11 cycles. TCRdb reprocessed the 5' RACE reads with MiXCR, giving one entry per CDR3 protein. Altogether around 800,000 distinct CDR3 sequences are present, 50% to 65% being singletons, with the ten largest covering roughly 40%. This CDR3 contains 12 residues. Germline V gene lookup returns CDR1 DFQATT and CDR2 SNEGSKA (reference sequence). With 5 bases removed from V and 9 bases from J, the gap between germline ends came to 11 bases. Per individual sample, total RNA of at least 5.5 micrograms was extracted. This clonotype occurred a few times.

The sequence came from a man older than 75 in good health. The chain recombines TRBV20-1 with TRBJ1-6, with no clear D. The sequenced sample was blood. CDR3 sequence: CSAATGSSPLHF. CDR3 coding DNA: TGCAGTGCTGCGACCGGGAGTTCACCCCTCCACTTT.